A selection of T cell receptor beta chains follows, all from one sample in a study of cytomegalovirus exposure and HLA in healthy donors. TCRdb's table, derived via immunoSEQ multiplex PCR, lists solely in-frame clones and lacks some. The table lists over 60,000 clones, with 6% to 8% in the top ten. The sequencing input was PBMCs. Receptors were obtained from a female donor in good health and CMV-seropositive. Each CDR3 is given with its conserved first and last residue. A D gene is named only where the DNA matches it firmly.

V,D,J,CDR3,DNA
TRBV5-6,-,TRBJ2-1,CASSLGRNEQFF,TGTGCCAGCAGCTTGGGCCGGAATGAGCAGTTCTTC
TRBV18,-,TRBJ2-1,CASSPRGYNEQFF,TGTGCCAGCTCACCCCGGGGCTACAATGAGCAGTTCTTC
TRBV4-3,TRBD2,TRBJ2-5,CASSQGSSGSETQYF,TGCGCCAGCAGCCAAGGTTCTAGCGGGAGCGAGACCCAGTACTTC
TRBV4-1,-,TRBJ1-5,CASSQRGQFNQPQHF,TGCGCCAGCAGCCAACGAGGACAGTTCAATCAGCCCCAGCATTTT
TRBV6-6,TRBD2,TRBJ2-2,CASSYFTSGRTGELFF,TGTGCCAGCAGTTACTTCACTAGCGGGAGGACCGGGGAGCTGTTTTTT
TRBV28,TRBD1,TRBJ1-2,CAGSSGRDRVASGYTF,TGTGCCGGCAGTTCTGGAAGGGACAGGGTAGCCTCTGGCTACACCTTC
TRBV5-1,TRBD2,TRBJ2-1,CASTGTSGGDNEQFF,TGCGCCAGCACCGGGACTAGCGGGGGAGACAATGAGCAGTTCTTC
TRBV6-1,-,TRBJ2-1,CASSDNLLRGYNEQFF,TGTGCCAGCAGTGACAACTTACTCAGGGGATACAATGAGCAGTTCTTC
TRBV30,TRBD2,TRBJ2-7,CAWRESGSAGYEQYF,TGTGCCTGGAGGGAAAGCGGGAGTGCTGGCTACGAGCAGTACTTC
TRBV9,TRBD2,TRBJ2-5,CASSAPPQIDRPGLAGAETQYF,TGTGCCAGCAGCGCGCCCCCCCAGATCGACCGCCCGGGACTAGCGGGAGCGGAGACCCAGTACTTC